The rows below give T cell receptor beta chains drawn from one sample of a study of T cell responses to AZD1222 COVID-19 vaccine. Sequencing was performed with immunoSEQ multiplex PCR; in TCRdb, only in-frame clones are kept and a portion is missing. The table includes 60,000 or so clones, 84% detected once. The sample here was peripheral blood, taken on day 0 of AZD1222 vaccination. These receptor sequences come from an adult in good health. Each CDR3 is given with its conserved first and last residue. The D gene is left open where the match is weak. Rows may omit the clone size; those that give it use once, few, many or a size class.

V	J	size	D	DNA	CDR3
TRBV3-1/TRBV3-2	TRBJ2-1	once	TRBD1	TGTGCCAGCAGCCAAGATGCCCCGGGACAGGGGGCAGGAGAGCAGTTCTTC	CASSQDAPGQGAGEQFF
TRBV3-1/TRBV3-2	TRBJ2-1	-	-	TGTGCCAGCAGCCAAACCGGCTACAATGAGCAGTTCTTC	CASSQTGYNEQFF
TRBV5-1	TRBJ1-4	-	-	TGCGCCAGCAGCTTGGACAGATTTAATGAAAAACTGTTTTTT	CASSLDRFNEKLFF
TRBV15	TRBJ2-7	-	TRBD2	TGTGCCACCAGCAGAGGTAGGGGACTAGCAAGCGAGCAGTACTTC	CATSRGRGLASEQYF
TRBV7-2	TRBJ1-5	-	-	TGTGCCAGCAGCTCTGACATCGGAGCTAATCAGCCCCAGCATTTT	CASSSDIGANQPQHF
TRBV28	TRBJ2-7	-	-	TGTGCCAGCAGTTTAGTGGGAGGCATCTACGAGCAGTACTTC	CASSLVGGIYEQYF
TRBV29-1	TRBJ2-1	-	TRBD2	TGCAGCGTAGCGGGAGAGGGGTCCTACAATGAGCAGTTCTTC	CSVAGEGSYNEQFF
TRBV6-5	TRBJ1-2	-	-	TGTGCCAGCAGTTACTCGGAGGGTTCGGGCTATGGCTACACCTTC	CASSYSEGSGYGYTF
TRBV11-2	TRBJ2-3	few	-	TGTGCCAGCAGCTTAGAGTGGAGCACAGATACGCAGTATTTT	CASSLEWSTDTQYF
TRBV5-8	TRBJ2-5	-	TRBD1	TGTGCCAGCACCAAGTCCGGGACAGGAATCCAAGAGACCCAGTACTTC	CASTKSGTGIQETQYF
TRBV9	TRBJ2-2	once	-	TGTGCCAGCAGCCCCCGGGGTAGGGAAGGGACCGGGGAGCTGTTTTTT	CASSPRGREGTGELFF
TRBV29-1	TRBJ2-7	-	-	TGCAGCGTCGGTCTTCGGAGCTACGAGCAGTACTTC	CSVGLRSYEQYF